Here is one TCR beta chain with its context. From the RT-PCR reads, TCRdb called clonotypes with MiXCR, one entry per CDR3 protein. In the table there are 180,000 or so distinct CDR3 sequences, more than 10% of which are singletons. The data derive from a study of response to subunit inactivated influenza vaccine. The junction had 7 bases not matched to a gene; V was cut back by 5 bases and J by 5 bases. This CDR3 spans 14 amino acids. CDR1 MNHNS and CDR2 SASEGT come from the germline V gene. The sample was also linked to a second study, of T cells expressing NK-cell markers. That paper adds: TCR beta cDNA was generated via 5'RACE template switching incorporating UMIs.

Material: CD8+ T cells sorted from PBMCs, obtained 11 to 12 days after vaccination. The clonotype comes from a man aged 50-60 years who received an inactivated influenza vaccine. The V and J genes are TRBV6-1 and TRBJ2-7, with 9 bases fitting TRBD1. In DNA form, the CDR3 reads TGTGCCAGCAGTCGCCGCGGGACAGGGAACGAGCAGTACTTC. This gives the protein CASSRRGTGNEQYF.